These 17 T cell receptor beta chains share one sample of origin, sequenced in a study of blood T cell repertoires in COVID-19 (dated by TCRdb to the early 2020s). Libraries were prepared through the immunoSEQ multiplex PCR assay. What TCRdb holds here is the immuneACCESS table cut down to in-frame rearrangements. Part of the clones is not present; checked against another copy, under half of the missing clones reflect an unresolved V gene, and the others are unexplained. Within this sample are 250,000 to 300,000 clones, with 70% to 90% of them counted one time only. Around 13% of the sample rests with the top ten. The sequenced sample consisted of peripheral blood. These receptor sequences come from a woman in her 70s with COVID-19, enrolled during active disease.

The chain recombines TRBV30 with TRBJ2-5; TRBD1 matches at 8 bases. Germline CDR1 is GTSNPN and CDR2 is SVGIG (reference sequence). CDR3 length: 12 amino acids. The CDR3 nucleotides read TGTGCGATCACTACAGGGGGAGAGACCCAGTACTTC. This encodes CAITTGGETQYF.

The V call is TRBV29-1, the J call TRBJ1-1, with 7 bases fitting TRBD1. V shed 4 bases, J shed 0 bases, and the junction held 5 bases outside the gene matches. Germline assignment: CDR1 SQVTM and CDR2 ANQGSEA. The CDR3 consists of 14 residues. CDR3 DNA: TGCAGCGTTGCAACAGGGGTCATGAACACTGAAGCTTTCTTT. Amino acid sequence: CSVATGVMNTEAFF.

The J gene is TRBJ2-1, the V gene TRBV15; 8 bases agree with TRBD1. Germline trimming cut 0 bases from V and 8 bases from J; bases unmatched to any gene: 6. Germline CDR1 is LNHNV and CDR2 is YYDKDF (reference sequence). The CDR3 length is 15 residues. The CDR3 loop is CATSRDTGGGYEQFF. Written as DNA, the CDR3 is TGTGCCACCAGCAGAGATACAGGGGGAGGCTATGAGCAGTTCTTC.

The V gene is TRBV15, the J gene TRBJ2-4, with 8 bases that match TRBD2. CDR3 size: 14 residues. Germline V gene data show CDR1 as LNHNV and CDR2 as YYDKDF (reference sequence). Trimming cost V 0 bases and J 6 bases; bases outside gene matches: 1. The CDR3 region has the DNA TGTGCCACCAGCAGAGATCGGGGGGGAAACATTCAGTACTTC. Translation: CATSRDRGGNIQYF.

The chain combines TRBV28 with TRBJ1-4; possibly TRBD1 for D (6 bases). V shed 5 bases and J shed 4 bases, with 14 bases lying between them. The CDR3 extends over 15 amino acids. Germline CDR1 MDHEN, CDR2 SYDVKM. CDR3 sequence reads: CASSPIQGLNEKLFF. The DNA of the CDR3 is TGTGCCAGCAGTCCAATACAGGGCCTTAATGAAAAACTGTTTTTT.

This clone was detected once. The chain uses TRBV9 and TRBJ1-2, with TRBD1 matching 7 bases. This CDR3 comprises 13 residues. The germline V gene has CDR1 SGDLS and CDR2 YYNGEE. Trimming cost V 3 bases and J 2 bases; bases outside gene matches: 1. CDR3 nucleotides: TGTGCCAGCAGCGCGACAGGGAACTATGGCTACACCTTC. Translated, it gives CASSATGNYGYTF.

CDR3 amino acids: CASSLNTGELFF. The DNA for the CDR3 is TGTGCCAGCAGCTTAAACACCGGGGAGCTGTTTTTT. The rearrangement links TRBV9 to TRBJ2-2; D is unclear. Per the germline V gene, CDR1 is SGDLS and CDR2 is YYNGEE. V was shortened by 4 bases and J by 2 bases, with 3 bases between the two germline ends. The CDR3 extends over 12 amino acids.

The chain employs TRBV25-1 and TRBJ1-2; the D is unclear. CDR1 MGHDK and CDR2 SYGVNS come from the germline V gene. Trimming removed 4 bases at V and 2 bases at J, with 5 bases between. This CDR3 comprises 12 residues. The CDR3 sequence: CASSVANYGYTF. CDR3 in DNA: TGTGCCAGCAGTGTAGCGAACTATGGCTACACCTTC.

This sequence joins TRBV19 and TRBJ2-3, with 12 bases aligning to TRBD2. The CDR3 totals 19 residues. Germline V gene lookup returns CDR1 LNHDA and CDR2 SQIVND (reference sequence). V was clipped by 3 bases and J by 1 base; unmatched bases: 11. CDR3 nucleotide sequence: TGTGCCAGTAGTATCGACGGGCTAGCGGGGGGGCCGTGCACAGATACGCAGTATTTT. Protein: CASSIDGLAGGPCTDTQYF.

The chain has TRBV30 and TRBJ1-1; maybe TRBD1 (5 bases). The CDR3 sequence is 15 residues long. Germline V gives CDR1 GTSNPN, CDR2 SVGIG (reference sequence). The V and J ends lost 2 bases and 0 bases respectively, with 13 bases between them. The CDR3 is CAWSTASRVNTEAFF. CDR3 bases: TGTGCCTGGAGTACCGCCTCCAGGGTGAACACTGAAGCTTTCTTT.

CDR3 sequence reads: CASNRREQYF. CDR3 bases: TGTGCCAGCAATAGGCGGGAGCAGTACTTC. The gene calls are TRBV2 and TRBJ2-7; no clear D. Deletions cut 7 bases from V and 7 bases from J, with 8 bases between. CDR3 length: 10 residues. Germline lookup yields CDR1 SNHLY and CDR2 FYNNEI.

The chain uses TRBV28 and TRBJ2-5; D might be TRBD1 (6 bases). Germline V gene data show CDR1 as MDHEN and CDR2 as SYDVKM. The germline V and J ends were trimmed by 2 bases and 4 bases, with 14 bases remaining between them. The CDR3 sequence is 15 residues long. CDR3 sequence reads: CASSLNPQGGETQYF. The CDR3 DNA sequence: TGTGCCAGCAGTTTAAACCCACAGGGTGGAGAGACCCAGTACTTC.

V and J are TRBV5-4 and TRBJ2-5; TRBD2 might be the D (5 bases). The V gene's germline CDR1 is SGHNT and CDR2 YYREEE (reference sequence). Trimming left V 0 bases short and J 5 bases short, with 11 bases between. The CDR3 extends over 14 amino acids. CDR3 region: CASSLEGRGETQYF. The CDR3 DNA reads TGTGCCAGCAGCTTGGAGGGCAGAGGGGAGACCCAGTACTTC.

The CDR3 DNA reads as TGTGCCAGCAGTTTAGCTGGGAGGACAGGGGGCAATTCACCCCTCCACTTT. It specifies CASSLAGRTGGNSPLHF. This chain joins TRBV27 and TRBJ1-6, with TRBD1 identical over 11 bases. There are 17 residues in the CDR3. Germline values: CDR1 MNHEY, CDR2 SMNVEV (reference sequence). The V segment lost 2 bases and the J segment 7 bases; nucleotides outside the gene matches: 7.

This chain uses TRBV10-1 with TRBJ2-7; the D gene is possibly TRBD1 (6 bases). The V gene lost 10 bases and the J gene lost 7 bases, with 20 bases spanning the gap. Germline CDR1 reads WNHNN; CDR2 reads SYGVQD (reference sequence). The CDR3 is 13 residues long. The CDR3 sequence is CATDTNRVGEQYF. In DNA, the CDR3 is TGCGCCACCGATACGAACAGGGTCGGGGAGCAGTACTTC.

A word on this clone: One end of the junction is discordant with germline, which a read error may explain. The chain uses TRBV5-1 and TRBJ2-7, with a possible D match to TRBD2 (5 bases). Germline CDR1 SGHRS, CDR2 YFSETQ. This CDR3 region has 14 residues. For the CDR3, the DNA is TGCGCCACCAGCGTGGACTCAAGCTCCTACGAGCAGTACTTC. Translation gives CATSVDSSSYEQYF.

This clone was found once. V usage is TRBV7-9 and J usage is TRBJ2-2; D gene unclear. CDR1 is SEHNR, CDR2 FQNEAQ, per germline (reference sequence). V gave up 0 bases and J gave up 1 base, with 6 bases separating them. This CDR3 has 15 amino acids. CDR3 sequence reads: CASSLAPGNTGELFF. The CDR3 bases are TGTGCCAGCAGCTTAGCCCCCGGGAACACCGGGGAGCTGTTTTTT.